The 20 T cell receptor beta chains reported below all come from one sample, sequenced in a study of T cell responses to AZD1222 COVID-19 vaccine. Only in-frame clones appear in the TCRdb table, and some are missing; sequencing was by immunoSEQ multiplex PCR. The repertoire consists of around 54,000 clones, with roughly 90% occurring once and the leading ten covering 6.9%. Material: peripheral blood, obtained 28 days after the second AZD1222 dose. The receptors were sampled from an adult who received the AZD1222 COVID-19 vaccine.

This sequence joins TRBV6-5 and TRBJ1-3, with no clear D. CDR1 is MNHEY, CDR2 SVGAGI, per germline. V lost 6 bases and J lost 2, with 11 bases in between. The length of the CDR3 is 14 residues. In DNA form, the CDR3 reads TGTGCCAGCAGCCCCGTCAGTACTGGAAACACCATATATTTT. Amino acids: CASSPVSTGNTIYF.

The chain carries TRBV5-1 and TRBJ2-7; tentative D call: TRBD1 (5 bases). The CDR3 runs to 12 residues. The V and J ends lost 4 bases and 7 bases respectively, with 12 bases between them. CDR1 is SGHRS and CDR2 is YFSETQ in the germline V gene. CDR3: CASSKDRGEQYF. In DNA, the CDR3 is TGCGCCAGCAGCAAAGACAGAGGAGAGCAGTACTTC.

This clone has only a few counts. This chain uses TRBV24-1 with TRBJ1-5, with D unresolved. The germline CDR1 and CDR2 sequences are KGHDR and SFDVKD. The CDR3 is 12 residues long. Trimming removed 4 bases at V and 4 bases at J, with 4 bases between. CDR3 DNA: TGTGCCACCAGTGACCTAAATCAGCCCCAGCATTTT. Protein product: CATSDLNQPQHF.

The CDR3, as DNA: TGCGCCAGTAAATGGCAGGGATCAGATACGCAGTATTTT. This encodes CASKWQGSDTQYF. V gene TRBV4-1 combines with J gene TRBJ2-3; a weak D match, TRBD1 (5 bases). Germline V CDR1 and CDR2: MGHRA, YSYEKL. The length of the CDR3 is 13 residues. V was shortened by 9 bases and J by 4 bases, with 14 bases between the two germline ends.

The DNA for the CDR3 is TGTGCCAGCAGCCAAGGGGACAGGGGGATCACCATATATTTT. This translates into CASSQGDRGITIYF. The chain has TRBV3-1 (or the pseudogene TRBV3-2) and TRBJ1-3; 11 nucleotides line up with TRBD1. This CDR3 is built from 14 residues. Germline V CDR1 and CDR2: LGHDT, YNNKEL (reference sequence). The junction had 2 bases not matched to a gene; V was cut back by 1 base and J by 9 bases.

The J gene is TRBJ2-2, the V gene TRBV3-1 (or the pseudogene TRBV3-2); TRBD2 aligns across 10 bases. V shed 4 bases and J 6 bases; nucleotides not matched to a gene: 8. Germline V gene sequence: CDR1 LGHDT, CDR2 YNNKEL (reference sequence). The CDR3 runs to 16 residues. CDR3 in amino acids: CASSLFSGGIAGELFF. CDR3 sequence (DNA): TGTGCCAGCAGCCTTTTTAGCGGGGGGATAGCCGGGGAGCTGTTTTTT.

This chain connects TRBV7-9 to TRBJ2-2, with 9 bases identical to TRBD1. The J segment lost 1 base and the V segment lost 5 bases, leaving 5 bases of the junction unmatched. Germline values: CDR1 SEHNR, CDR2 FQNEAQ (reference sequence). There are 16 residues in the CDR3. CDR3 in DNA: TGTGCCAGCAGCGGCCCGGGACAGGGGAACACCGGGGAGCTGTTTTTT. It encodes CASSGPGQGNTGELFF.

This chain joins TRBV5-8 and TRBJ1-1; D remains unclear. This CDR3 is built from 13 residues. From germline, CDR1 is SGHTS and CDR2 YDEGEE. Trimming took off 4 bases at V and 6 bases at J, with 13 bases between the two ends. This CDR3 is CASSPDGIAEAFF. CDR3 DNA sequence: TGTGCCAGCAGCCCTGATGGTATAGCTGAAGCTTTCTTT.

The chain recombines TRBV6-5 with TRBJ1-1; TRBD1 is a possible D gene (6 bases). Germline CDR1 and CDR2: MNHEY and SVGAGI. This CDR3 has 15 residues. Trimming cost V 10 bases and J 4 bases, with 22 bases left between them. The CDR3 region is CAISTGGAASTEAFF. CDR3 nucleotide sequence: TGTGCCATCTCAACGGGGGGCGCAGCGAGCACTGAAGCTTTCTTT.

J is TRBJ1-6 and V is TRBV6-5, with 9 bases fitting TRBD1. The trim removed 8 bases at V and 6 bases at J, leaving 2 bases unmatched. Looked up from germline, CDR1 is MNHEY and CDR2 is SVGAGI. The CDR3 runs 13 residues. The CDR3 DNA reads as TGTGCCAGCGGGGGACAGGGTAATTCACCCCTCCACTTT. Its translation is CASGGQGNSPLHF.

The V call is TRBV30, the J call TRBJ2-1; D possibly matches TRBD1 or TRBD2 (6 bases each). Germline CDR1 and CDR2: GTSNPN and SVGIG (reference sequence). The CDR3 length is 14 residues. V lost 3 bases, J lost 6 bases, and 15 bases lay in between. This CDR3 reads CAWRRGGTPNEQFF. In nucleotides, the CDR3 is TGTGCCTGGAGAAGAGGAGGGACACCCAATGAGCAGTTCTTC.

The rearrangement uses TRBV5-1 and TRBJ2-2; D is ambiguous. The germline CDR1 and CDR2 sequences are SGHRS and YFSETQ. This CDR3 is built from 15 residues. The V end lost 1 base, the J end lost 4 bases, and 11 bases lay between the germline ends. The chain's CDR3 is CASSLSQFPTGELFF. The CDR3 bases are TGCGCCAGCAGCTTGTCTCAGTTCCCCACCGGGGAGCTGTTTTTT.

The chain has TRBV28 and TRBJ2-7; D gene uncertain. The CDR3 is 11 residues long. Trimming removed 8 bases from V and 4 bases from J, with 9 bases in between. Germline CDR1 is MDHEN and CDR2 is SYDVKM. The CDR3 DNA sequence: TGTGCCAGCCAGGCCCCTTACGAGCAGTACTTC. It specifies CASQAPYEQYF.

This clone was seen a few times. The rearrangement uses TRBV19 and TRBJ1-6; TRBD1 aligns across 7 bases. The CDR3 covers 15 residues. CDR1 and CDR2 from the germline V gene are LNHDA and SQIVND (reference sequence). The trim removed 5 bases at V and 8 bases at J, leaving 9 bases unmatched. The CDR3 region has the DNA TGTGCCAGTAGTTCGGGAGGGGGCTCCTATTCACCCCTCCACTTT. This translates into CASSSGGGSYSPLHF.

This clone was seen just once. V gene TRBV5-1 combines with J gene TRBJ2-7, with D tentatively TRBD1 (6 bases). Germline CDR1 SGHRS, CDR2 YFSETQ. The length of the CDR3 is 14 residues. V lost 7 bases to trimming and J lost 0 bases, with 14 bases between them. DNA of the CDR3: TGCGCCAGCCTCAGGGACACCAGCTCCTACGAGCAGTACTTC. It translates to CASLRDTSSYEQYF. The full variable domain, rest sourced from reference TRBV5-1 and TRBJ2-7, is KAGVTQTPRYLIKTRGQQVTLSCSPISGHRSVSWYQQTPGQGLQFLFEYFSETQRNKGNFPGRFSGRQFSNSRSEMNVSTLELGDSALYLCASLRDTSSYEQYFGPGTRLTVT.

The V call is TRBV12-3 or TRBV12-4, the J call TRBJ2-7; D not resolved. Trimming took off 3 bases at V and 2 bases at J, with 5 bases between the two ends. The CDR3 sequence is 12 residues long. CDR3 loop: CASSFRTYEQYF. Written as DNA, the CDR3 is TGTGCCAGCAGTTTTCGGACCTACGAGCAGTACTTC.

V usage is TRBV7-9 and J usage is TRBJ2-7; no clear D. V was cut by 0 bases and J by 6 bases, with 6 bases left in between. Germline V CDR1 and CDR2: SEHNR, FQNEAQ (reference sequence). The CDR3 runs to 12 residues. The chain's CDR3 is CASSLAGFEQYF. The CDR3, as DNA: TGTGCCAGCAGCTTAGCGGGATTCGAGCAGTACTTC.

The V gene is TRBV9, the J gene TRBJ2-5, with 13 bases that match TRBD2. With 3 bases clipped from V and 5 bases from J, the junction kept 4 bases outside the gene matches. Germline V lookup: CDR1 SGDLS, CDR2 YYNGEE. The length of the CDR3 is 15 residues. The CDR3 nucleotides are TGTGCCAGCAGCGCCAGACTAGCGGGAGGTGAGACCCAGTACTTC. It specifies CASSARLAGGETQYF.

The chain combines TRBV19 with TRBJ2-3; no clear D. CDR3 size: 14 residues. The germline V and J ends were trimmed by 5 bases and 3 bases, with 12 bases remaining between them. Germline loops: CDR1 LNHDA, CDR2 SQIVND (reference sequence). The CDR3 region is CASSDSVWTDTQYF. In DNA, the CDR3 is TGTGCCAGTAGTGACTCCGTGTGGACAGATACGCAGTATTTT.

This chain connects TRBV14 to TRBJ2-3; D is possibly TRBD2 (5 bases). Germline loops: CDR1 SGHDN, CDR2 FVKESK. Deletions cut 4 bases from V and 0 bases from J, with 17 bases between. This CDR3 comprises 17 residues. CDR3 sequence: CASSPWFGGPSTDTQYF. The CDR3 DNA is TGTGCCAGCAGCCCCTGGTTTGGAGGACCTAGCACAGATACGCAGTATTTT.